The clone carrying this T cell receptor (beta chain) was found once. Sequenced by immunoSEQ multiplex PCR; TCRdb stores in-frame clones only, minus some. Of more than 65,000 clones listed, approximately 97% were seen once; the top ten hold approximately 0.2%. This sample stems from a study of technical replicates of blood from a few donors. Germline lookup yields CDR1 SQVTM and CDR2 ANQGSEA. Trimming took 6 bases from V and 8 from J; bases not matched to a gene: 6. The CDR3 extends over 12 amino acids. The receptor comes from a human donor in good health. The sequencing sample was made of T cells isolated from PBMCs. The chain uses TRBV29-1 and TRBJ1-2; 10 positions match TRBD1. The CDR3 sequence is CSVVTGGQGYTF. CDR3 DNA: TGCAGCGTCGTGACAGGGGGCCAAGGCTACACCTTC.